This T cell receptor (beta chain) was captured in a study of control samples from healthy donors and cancer patients. Germline CDR1 SGHNT, CDR2 YYREEE (reference sequence). This CDR3 region has 14 residues. V lost 1 base to trimming and J lost 1 base, with 6 bases between them. Relative to its sample, this clone is medium-sized. Only in-frame clones appear in the TCRdb table, and some are missing; sequencing was by immunoSEQ multiplex PCR. The repertoire includes around 19,000 clones, around 84% of them detected once, and around 30% sits in the top ten. This receptor was taken from an older man with head and neck cancer. The sequencing input was PBMCs. The chain combines TRBV5-4 with TRBJ1-5; D possibly corresponds to TRBD1 (5 bases). CDR3 in DNA: TGTGCCAGCAGCTTGCGGGGGAGCAATCAGCCCCAGCATTTT. It codes for CASSLRGSNQPQHF.